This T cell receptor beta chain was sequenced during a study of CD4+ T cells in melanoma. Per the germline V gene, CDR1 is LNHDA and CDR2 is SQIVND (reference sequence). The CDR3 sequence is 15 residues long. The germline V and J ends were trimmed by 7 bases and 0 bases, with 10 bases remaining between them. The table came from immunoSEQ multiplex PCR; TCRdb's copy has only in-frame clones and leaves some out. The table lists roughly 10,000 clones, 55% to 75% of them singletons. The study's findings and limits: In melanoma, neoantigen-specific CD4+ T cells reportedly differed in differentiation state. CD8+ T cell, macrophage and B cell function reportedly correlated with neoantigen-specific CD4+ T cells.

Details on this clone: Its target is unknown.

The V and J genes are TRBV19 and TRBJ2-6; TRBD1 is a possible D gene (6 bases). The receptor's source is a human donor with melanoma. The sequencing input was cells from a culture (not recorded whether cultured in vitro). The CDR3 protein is CASNDRPSGANVLTF. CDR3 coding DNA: TGTGCCAGTAATGACAGGCCCTCTGGGGCCAACGTCCTGACTTTC.